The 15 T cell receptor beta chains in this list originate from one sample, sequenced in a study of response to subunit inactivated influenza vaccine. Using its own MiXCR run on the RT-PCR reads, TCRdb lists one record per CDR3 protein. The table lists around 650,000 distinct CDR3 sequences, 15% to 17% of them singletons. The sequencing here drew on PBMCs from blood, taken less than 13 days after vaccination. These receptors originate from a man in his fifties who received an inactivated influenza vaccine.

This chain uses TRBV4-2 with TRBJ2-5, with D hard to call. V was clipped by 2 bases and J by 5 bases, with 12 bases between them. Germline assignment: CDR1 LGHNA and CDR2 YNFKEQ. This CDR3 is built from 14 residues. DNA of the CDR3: TGTGCCAGCAGCCAACCGTTTGTAGGGGAGACCCAGTACTTC. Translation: CASSQPFVGETQYF.

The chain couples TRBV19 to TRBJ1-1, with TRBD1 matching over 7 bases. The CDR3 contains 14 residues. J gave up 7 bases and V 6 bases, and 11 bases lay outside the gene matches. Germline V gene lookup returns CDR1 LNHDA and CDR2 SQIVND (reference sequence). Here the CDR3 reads CASSPKPGGVEAFF. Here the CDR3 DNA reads TGTGCCAGTAGCCCTAAGCCAGGGGGAGTTGAAGCTTTCTTT.

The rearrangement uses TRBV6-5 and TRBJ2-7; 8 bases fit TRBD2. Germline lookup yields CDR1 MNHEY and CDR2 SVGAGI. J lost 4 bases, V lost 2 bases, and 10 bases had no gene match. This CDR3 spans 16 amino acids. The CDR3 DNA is TGTGCCAGCAGTTACCCCGGGGGGGGCGGAAGGTACGAGCAGTACTTC. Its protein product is CASSYPGGGGRYEQYF.

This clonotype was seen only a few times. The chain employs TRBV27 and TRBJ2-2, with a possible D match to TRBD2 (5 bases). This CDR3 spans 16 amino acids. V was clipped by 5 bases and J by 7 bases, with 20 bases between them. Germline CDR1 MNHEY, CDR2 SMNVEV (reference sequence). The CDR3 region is CASSPGLLTSFGELFF. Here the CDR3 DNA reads TGTGCCAGCAGTCCCGGACTCCTAACAAGTTTCGGGGAGCTGTTTTTT.

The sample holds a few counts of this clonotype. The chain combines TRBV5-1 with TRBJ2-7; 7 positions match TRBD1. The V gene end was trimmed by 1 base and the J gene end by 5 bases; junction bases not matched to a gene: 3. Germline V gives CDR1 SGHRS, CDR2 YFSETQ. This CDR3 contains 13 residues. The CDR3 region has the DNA TGCGCCAGCAGCTTGCGGCAGGGGGACGAGCAGTACTTC. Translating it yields CASSLRQGDEQYF. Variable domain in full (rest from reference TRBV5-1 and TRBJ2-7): KAGVTQTPRYLIKTRGQQVTLSCSPISGHRSVSWYQQTPGQGLQFLFEYFSETQRNKGNFPGRFSGRQFSNSRSEMNVSTLELGDSALYLCASSLRQGDEQYFGPGTRLTVT.

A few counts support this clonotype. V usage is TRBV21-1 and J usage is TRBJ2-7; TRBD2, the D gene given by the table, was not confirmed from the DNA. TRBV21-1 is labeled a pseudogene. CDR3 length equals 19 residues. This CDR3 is CASSKCSVTSGTHSYEQYF. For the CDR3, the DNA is TGTGCCAGCAGCAAATGCAGTGTGACTAGCGGCACTCACTCCTACGAGCAGTACTTC.

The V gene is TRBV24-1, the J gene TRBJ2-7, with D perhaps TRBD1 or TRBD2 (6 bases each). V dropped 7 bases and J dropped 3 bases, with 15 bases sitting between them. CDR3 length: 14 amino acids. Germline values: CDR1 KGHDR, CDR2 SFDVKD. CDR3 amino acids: CATSDTGGHYEQYF. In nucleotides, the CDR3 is TGTGCCACCAGCGATACCGGGGGCCACTACGAGCAGTACTTC.

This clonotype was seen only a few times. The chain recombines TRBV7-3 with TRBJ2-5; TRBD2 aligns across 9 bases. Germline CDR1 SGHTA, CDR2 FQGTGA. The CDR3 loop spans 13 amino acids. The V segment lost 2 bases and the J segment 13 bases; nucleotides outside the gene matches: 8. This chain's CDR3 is CASSLEGAGLAYF. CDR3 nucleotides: TGTGCCAGCAGCTTAGAAGGGGCGGGACTAGCGTACTTC.

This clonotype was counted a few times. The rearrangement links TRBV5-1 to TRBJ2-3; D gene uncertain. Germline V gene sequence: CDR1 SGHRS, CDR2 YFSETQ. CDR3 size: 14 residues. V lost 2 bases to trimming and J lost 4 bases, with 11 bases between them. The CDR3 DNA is TGCGCCAGCAGCTTTGGGTCCGTCTCAGATACGCAGTATTTT. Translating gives CASSFGSVSDTQYF.

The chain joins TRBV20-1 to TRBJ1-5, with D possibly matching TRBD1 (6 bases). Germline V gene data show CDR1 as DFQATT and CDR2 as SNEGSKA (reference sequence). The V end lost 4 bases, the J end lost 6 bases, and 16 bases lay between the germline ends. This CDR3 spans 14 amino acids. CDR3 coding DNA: TGCAGTGCTATGGCCGGGACATCGATTCAGCCCCAGCATTTT. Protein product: CSAMAGTSIQPQHF.

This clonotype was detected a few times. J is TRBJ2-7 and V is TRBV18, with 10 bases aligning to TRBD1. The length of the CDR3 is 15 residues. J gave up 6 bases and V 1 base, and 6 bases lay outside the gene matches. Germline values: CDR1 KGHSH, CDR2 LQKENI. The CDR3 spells CASSPLGTGDREQYF. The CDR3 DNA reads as TGTGCCAGCTCACCACTCGGGACAGGGGATCGCGAGCAGTACTTC.

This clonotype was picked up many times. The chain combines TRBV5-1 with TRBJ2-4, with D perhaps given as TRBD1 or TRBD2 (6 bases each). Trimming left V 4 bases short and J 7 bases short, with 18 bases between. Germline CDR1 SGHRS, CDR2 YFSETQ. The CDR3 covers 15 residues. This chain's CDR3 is CASSPDGGRDNIQYF. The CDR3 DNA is TGCGCCAGCAGCCCCGACGGGGGCAGGGATAACATTCAGTACTTC.

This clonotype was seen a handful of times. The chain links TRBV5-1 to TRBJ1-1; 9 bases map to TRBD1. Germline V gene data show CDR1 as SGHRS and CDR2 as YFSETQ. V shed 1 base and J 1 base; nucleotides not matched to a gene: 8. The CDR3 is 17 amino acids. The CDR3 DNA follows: TGCGCCAGCAGCTTGCAGGACAGGGGCGCGAGGAACACTGAAGCTTTCTTT. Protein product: CASSLQDRGARNTEAFF.

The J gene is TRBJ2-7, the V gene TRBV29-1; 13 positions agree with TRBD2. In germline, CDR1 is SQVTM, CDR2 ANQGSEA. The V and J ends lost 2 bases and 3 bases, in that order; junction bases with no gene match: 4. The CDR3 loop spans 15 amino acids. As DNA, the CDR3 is TGCAGCGTTGAAAGGGGGACTAGCGGGATCTACGAGCAGTACTTC. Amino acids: CSVERGTSGIYEQYF.

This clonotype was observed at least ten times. This CDR3 reads CASSLGGGDRGPYEQYF. CDR3 sequence (DNA): TGTGCCAGCAGTTTAGGGGGGGGGGACAGGGGACCCTACGAGCAGTACTTC. V gene TRBV27 combines with J gene TRBJ2-7; 10 positions agree with TRBD1. J was trimmed by 2 bases and V by 2 bases; bases with no gene match: 9. In germline, CDR1 is MNHEY, CDR2 SMNVEV (reference sequence). This CDR3 is 17 amino acids long.